The entry below describes one TCR beta chain. Its antigen is not identified. The sample is drawn from a study of T cell responses to AZD1222 COVID-19 vaccine. Regarding the study as a whole: Baseline testing showed seropositivity in only six AZD1222 recipients. A rise in Spike-specific TCR breadth and depth followed two AZD1222 doses. Possibly, clonal diversity was underestimated; donors were largely white British and included more females. Vaccine-related CD4 TCRs covered spike, predominating at 160-218 and 743-854.

The assay was immunoSEQ multiplex PCR, and TCRdb's table has in-frame clones only and misses some. The sample consists of about 130,000 clones, over 85% of them appearing once. V shed 1 base and J shed 4 bases, with 13 bases lying between them. Germline V gene sequence: CDR1 LNHDA, CDR2 SQIVND (reference sequence). The CDR3 has 16 amino acids. Specimen: peripheral blood, collected on day 0 of AZD1222 vaccination. The rearrangement links TRBV19 to TRBJ2-2; D is undetermined. The receptor was isolated from an adult in good health. As DNA, the CDR3 is TGTGCCAGTAGTATAGCAGGCGGAGAACGCACCGGGGAGCTGTTTTTT. Encoded protein: CASSIAGGERTGELFF.